This entry lists 5 T cell receptor beta chains sequenced from one sample in a study of blood T cell repertoires in COVID-19. Libraries were prepared by immunoSEQ multiplex PCR; TCRdb keeps only in-frame clonotypes and omits some of them. This table holds 200,000 to 300,000 clones, roughly 85% found once. Sequenced material: peripheral blood. Source of these receptors: a man aged 50-59 years with COVID-19, enrolled during active disease.

V gene TRBV5-1 combines with J gene TRBJ2-7; 10 nucleotides line up with TRBD2. CDR3 length equals 15 residues. The V segment lost 1 base and the J segment 0 bases; nucleotides outside the gene matches: 1. Germline lookup yields CDR1 SGHRS and CDR2 YFSETQ. In DNA form, the CDR3 reads TGCGCCAGCAGCTTGAGCGGGGGGGCCTCCTACGAGCAGTACTTC. It specifies CASSLSGGASYEQYF.

The V call is TRBV19, the J call TRBJ1-4, with TRBD1 matching over 8 bases. This CDR3 has 15 residues. CDR1 and CDR2 (germline): LNHDA, SQIVND (reference sequence). The junction had 11 bases not matched to a gene; V was cut back by 8 bases and J by 6 bases. The DNA of the CDR3 is TGTGCCAGTCGAGATTCACAGGGGGTTCATGAAAAACTGTTTTTT. Protein: CASRDSQGVHEKLFF.

J is TRBJ2-7 and V is TRBV21-1; the table's D call of TRBD2 was not tested on the DNA. TRBV21-1 is deemed a pseudogene. The CDR3 length is 17 residues. The DNA of the CDR3 is TGTGCCAGCAGCAAAGCGAGGGGCAGGGAGGGCTCCTACGAGCAGTACTTC. This encodes CASSKARGREGSYEQYF.

DNA of the CDR3: TGTGCCACCAGCAGGGACAGAGCAACTAATGAAAAACTGTTTTTT. This sequence encodes CATSRDRATNEKLFF. The V and J genes are TRBV15 and TRBJ1-4, with a possible D match to TRBD1 (6 bases). This CDR3 is 15 amino acids long. V lost 3 bases and J 0 bases, leaving 8 bases between the germline ends. Per germline, CDR1 LNHNV and CDR2 YYDKDF (reference sequence).

This chain joins TRBV5-1 and TRBJ1-2; maybe TRBD1 (6 bases). CDR3 length equals 11 residues. The germline gives CDR1 SGHRS, CDR2 YFSETQ. The V and J ends lost 4 bases and 11 bases respectively, with 12 bases between them. In nucleotides, the CDR3 is TGCGCCAGCAGCGGTACAGGGCAGTACACCTTC. Its translation: CASSGTGQYTF.